The 12 T cell receptor beta chains listed next were all sequenced from one sample in a study of T cells after yellow fever vaccination. TCRdb recomputed calls from the 5' RACE reads with MiXCR, one row per CDR3 protein. In the table there are 500,000 to 650,000 distinct CDR3 sequences, 9% to 15% of which are singletons. This sample comprised PBMCs, obtained on the day of the yellow fever booster vaccination. The receptors here all came from a man aged 25-45 years who received the YFV17D yellow fever vaccine.

This clonotype was picked up a small number of times. The V call is TRBV29-1, the J call TRBJ2-1, with D perhaps TRBD1 or TRBD2 (5 bases each). Trimming pared 5 bases from V and 0 bases from J, leaving 8 bases between. From germline, CDR1 is SQVTM and CDR2 ANQGSEA. This CDR3 is built from 13 residues. The CDR3 DNA reads as TGCAGCGTTAAGGGGAGCTCCTACAATGAGCAGTTCTTC. Translation: CSVKGSSYNEQFF.

The J gene is TRBJ2-3, the V gene TRBV6-1; 10 bases match TRBD2. V lost 10 bases and J lost 2; bases outside the gene matches: 6. The CDR3 length is 14 residues. CDR1 is MNHNS, CDR2 SASEGT, per germline. The CDR3 is CATLGLAATDTQYF. The CDR3 DNA reads TGTGCCACCCTTGGACTAGCGGCCACAGATACGCAGTATTTT.

This clonotype has ten or more counts. The chain has TRBV18 and TRBJ2-7; tentative D call: TRBD1 (5 bases). The germline gives CDR1 KGHSH, CDR2 LQKENI. This CDR3 has 15 residues. V was cut by 5 bases and J by 2 bases, with 16 bases left in between. The CDR3: CASSAPTTETYEQYF. The CDR3 DNA reads as TGTGCCAGCTCAGCCCCCACGACAGAAACCTACGAGCAGTACTTC.

The chain has TRBV5-1 and TRBJ1-5; TRBD1 might be the D (6 bases). CDR3 length: 15 amino acids. Per germline, CDR1 SGHRS and CDR2 YFSETQ. Trimming took 4 bases from V and 4 from J, leaving 15 bases between them. CDR3 bases: TGCGCCAGCAGCCTGGAGGGACAACCTAATCAGCCCCAGCATTTT. It codes for CASSLEGQPNQPQHF.

The chain joins TRBV6-2 or TRBV6-3 to TRBJ2-1; D remains ambiguous. Trimming took 2 bases from V and 2 from J, leaving 7 bases between them. The germline CDR1 and CDR2 sequences are MNHEY and SVGEGT. The CDR3 length is 14 residues. The CDR3 DNA follows: TGTGCCAGCAGTTACGTGGGGACCTACAATGAGCAGTTCTTC. Amino acid sequence: CASSYVGTYNEQFF.

This clonotype has a count of ten or more. This sequence joins TRBV12-3 or TRBV12-4 and TRBJ2-2; D perhaps matches TRBD2 (7 bases). The CDR3 runs to 15 residues. Trimming removed 3 bases at V and 6 bases at J, with 14 bases between. CDR3 amino acids: CASSFGGAWAGELFF. CDR3 coding DNA: TGTGCCAGCAGTTTTGGGGGGGCGTGGGCCGGGGAGCTGTTTTTT.

There are a few counts of this clonotype. The V gene is TRBV4-3, the J gene TRBJ1-6; the D gene is possibly TRBD1 (5 bases). The V gene's germline CDR1 is LGHNA and CDR2 YSLEER. The CDR3 sequence is 16 residues long. The ends were cut back, 1 base at V and 6 bases at J, with 13 bases in the middle. CDR3 nucleotide sequence: TGCGCCAGCAGCCAAGCTGGGCGGGGCTTTAATTCACCCCTCCACTTT. The encoded protein is CASSQAGRGFNSPLHF.

The rearrangement joins TRBV7-2 to TRBJ1-1; weak D call: TRBD1 (6 bases). This CDR3 contains 15 residues. Trimming removed 5 bases at V and 6 bases at J, with 19 bases between. Germline CDR1 reads SGHTA; CDR2 reads FQGNSA. The CDR3 region has the DNA TGTGCCAGCAGCCCCCAAGAGTACAGGGTCTCTGAAGCTTTCTTT. Translating gives CASSPQEYRVSEAFF.

CDR3 DNA sequence: TGTGCCAGCAGCTTGGATGGGACTTTCACAGATACGCAGTATTTT. Translation: CASSLDGTFTDTQYF. This chain links TRBV5-4 with TRBJ2-3; D is perhaps TRBD2 (6 bases). CDR3 length: 15 residues. V shed 0 bases and J shed 2 bases, with 10 bases lying between them. The germline V gene encodes CDR1 SGHNT and CDR2 YYREEE (reference sequence). Looking up the rest from reference TRBV5-4 and TRBJ2-3 gives the full variable domain: ETGVTQSPTHLIKTRGQQVTLRCSSQSGHNTVSWYQQALGQGPQFIFQYYREEENGRGNFPPRFSGLQFPNYSSELNVNALELDDSALYLCASSLDGTFTDTQYFGPGTRLTVL.

In this sample, this clonotype turned up a few times. The chain employs TRBV6-2 or TRBV6-3 and TRBJ2-3; weak D call: TRBD2 (6 bases). Between the trimmed V and J ends, which lost 7 bases and 6 bases, there was a span of 17 bases. CDR1 is MNHEY and CDR2 is SVGEGT in the germline V gene. CDR3 length: 14 amino acids. The CDR3 DNA is TGTGCCAGCACCCGTCGGGACTCCCTGGATACGCAGTATTTT. It translates to CASTRRDSLDTQYF.

This clonotype was counted only a few times. The chain joins TRBV6-5 to TRBJ1-1; D may be TRBD1 (5 bases). V lost 0 bases and J 6 bases, leaving 23 bases between the germline ends. This CDR3 contains 18 residues. CDR1 MNHEY and CDR2 SVGAGI come from the germline V gene. The CDR3 DNA is TGTGCCAGCAGTTACTCGGCCCCTCGGGGGGGAATGTACGCTGAAGCTTTCTTT. Protein: CASSYSAPRGGMYAEAFF.

This clonotype was observed a few times. The chain has TRBV15 and TRBJ2-1; TRBD1 matches 8 bases. Germline lookup yields CDR1 LNHNV and CDR2 YYDKDF (reference sequence). J was trimmed by 5 bases and V by 2 bases; bases with no gene match: 5. This CDR3 is built from 15 residues. The CDR3 reads CATSRYRGCDNEQFF. The CDR3 coding sequence is TGTGCCACCAGCAGATACAGGGGGTGTGACAATGAGCAGTTCTTC.